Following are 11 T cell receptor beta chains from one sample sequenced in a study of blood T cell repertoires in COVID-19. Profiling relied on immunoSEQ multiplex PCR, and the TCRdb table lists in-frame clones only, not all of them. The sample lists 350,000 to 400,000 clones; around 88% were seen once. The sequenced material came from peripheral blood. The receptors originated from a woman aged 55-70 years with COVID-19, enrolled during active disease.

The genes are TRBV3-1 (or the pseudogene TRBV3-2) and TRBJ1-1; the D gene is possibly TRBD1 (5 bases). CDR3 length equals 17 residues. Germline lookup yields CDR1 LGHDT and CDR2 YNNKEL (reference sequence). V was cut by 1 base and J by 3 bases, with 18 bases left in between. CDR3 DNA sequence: TGTGCCAGCAGCCAAGGATTAGGGGCCAAAGAATACACTGAAGCTTTCTTT. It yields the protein CASSQGLGAKEYTEAFF.

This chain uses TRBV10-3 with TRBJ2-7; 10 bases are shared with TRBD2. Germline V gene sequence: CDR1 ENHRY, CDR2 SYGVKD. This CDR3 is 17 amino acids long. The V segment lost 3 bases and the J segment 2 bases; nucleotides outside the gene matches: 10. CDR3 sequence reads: CAISDLEASGGAYEQYF. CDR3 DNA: TGTGCCATCAGTGACCTCGAGGCTAGCGGGGGAGCCTACGAGCAGTACTTC.

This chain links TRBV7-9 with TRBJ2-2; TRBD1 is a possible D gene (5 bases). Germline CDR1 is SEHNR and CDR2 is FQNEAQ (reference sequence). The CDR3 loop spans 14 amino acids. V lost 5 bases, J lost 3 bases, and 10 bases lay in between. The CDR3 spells CASSPFRDTGELFF. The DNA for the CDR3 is TGTGCCAGCAGCCCCTTCAGGGACACCGGGGAGCTGTTTTTT. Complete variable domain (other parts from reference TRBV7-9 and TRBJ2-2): DTGVSQNPRHKITKRGQNVTFRCDPISEHNRLYWYRQTLGQGPEFLTYFQNEAQLEKSRLLSDRFSAERPKGSFSTLEIQRTEQGDSAMYLCASSPFRDTGELFFGEGSRLTVL.

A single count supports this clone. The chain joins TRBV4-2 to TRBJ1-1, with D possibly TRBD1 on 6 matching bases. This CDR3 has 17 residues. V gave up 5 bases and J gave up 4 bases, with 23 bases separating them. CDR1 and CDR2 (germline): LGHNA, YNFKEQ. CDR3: CASSYGEGVRVSTEAFF. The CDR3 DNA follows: TGTGCCAGCAGCTATGGTGAGGGGGTGAGGGTTAGCACTGAAGCTTTCTTT.

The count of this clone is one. CDR3 protein: CASTGSLAGRTGELFF. DNA of the CDR3: TGTGCCAGTACCGGAAGTCTAGCGGGGAGAACCGGGGAGCTGTTTTTT. This rearrangement joins TRBV19 to TRBJ2-2; TRBD2 aligns across 9 bases. This CDR3 contains 16 residues. CDR1 and CDR2 (germline): LNHDA, SQIVND (reference sequence). Germline trimming cut 7 bases from V and 5 bases from J; bases unmatched to any gene: 11.

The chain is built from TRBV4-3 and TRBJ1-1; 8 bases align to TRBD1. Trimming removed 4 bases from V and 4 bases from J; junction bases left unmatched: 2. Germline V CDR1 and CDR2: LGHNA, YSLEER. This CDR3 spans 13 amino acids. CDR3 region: CASSLDRGTEAFF. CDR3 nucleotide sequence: TGCGCCAGCAGCCTCGACAGGGGCACTGAAGCTTTCTTT.

CDR3 DNA sequence: TGTGCCAGCAGTTATGGGCTAGCGGACACCGGGGAGCTGTTTTTT. It codes for CASSYGLADTGELFF. The J gene is TRBJ2-2, the V gene TRBV6-5, with TRBD2 matching over 7 bases. Trimming removed 3 bases from V and 3 bases from J; junction bases left unmatched: 4. The V gene's germline CDR1 is MNHEY and CDR2 SVGAGI. The CDR3 consists of 15 residues.

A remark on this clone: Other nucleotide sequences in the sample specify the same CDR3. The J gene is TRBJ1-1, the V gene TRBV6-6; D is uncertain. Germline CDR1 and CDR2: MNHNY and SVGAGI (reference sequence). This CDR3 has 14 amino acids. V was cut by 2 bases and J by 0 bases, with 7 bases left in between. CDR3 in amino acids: CASSYGQMNTEAFF. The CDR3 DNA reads TGTGCCAGCAGTTACGGCCAGATGAACACTGAAGCTTTCTTT.

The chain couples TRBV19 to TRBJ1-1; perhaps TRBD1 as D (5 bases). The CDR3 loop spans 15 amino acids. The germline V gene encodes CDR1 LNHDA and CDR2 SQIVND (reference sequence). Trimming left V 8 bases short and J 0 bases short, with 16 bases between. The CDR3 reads CASDGQGTMNTEAFF. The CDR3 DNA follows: TGTGCCAGTGATGGGCAGGGTACAATGAACACTGAAGCTTTCTTT.

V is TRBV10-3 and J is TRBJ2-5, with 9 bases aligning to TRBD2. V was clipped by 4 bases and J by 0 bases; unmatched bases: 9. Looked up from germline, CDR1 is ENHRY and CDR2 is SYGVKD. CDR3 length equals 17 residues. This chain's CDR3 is CAISASPVAGDQETQYF. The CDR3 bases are TGTGCCATCAGTGCTAGCCCGGTAGCGGGGGACCAAGAGACCCAGTACTTC.

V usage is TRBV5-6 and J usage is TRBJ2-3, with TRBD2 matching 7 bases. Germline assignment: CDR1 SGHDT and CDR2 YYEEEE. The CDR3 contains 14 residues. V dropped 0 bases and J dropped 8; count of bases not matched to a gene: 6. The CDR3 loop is CASSLANREGTQYF. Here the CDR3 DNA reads TGTGCCAGCAGCTTGGCCAATAGGGAGGGTACGCAGTATTTT. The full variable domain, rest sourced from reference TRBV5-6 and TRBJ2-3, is DAGVTQSPTHLIKTRGQQVTLRCSPKSGHDTVSWYQQALGQGPQFIFQYYEEEERQRGNFPDRFSGHQFPNYSSELNVNALLLGDSALYLCASSLANREGTQYFGPGTRLTVL.